This T cell receptor (beta chain) stems from a study of chemoradiotherapy in HPV16-positive cancers. The wider study: Candidate HPV-specific clones and shared TCR motifs came from two HPV16-positive patients. General observations from the study: Only a couple of HPV16-positive patients supplied the functional HPV-specificity definition.

The CDR3 spans 15 residues. The germline V gene encodes CDR1 SGHAT and CDR2 FQNNGV. With V trimmed by 5 bases and J by 2 bases, 7 bases remained unmatched. To note about this clone: What it binds is unknown.

The repertoire was sequenced with immunoSEQ multiplex PCR; TCRdb's copy has only in-frame clones and lacks some. The data hold some 6,600 clones, with over 70% observed a single time. This receptor was obtained from a human donor with HPV-associated anogenital cancer. The rearrangement links TRBV11-2 to TRBJ2-7; 9 nucleotides match TRBD1. Source: tumor tissue, taken from a patient who underwent chemoradiotherapy. In DNA, the CDR3 is TGTGCCAGCAGCCCCCGGACAGGGGACCCCTACGAGCAGTACTTC. This sequence encodes CASSPRTGDPYEQYF.